A single sample gave rise to the 24 T cell receptor beta chains below, sequenced in a study of T cells in Graves' hyperthyroidism and ophthalmopathy (dated by TCRdb to the late 2010s). The library came from multiplex PCR. TCRdb lists the instrument as Illumina HiSeq 2000. Amplification of TCR beta CDR3 regions was carried out from RNA transcripts. The TCR CDR3 was subjected to a first round of RT-PCR using the HTBI primer set and the Qiagen OneStep RT-PCR kit. The public reads were run again by TCRdb, first through fastp at Q25 and then through MiXCR, and only productive beta chains were kept. Identical CDR3 protein sequences are pooled into one entry, listed with their most common genes and DNA. The sample includes some 740,000 distinct CDR3 sequences, with around 15% observed a single time. The leading ten clones occupy roughly 10% of the sample. Sequencing was carried out using blood. Receptors were obtained from a woman aged 18-35 years with Graves' hyperthyroidism.

To note about this clonotype: A read error may produce the germline difference seen at one junction end. V usage is TRBV20-1 and J usage is TRBJ1-1, with D hard to call. CDR3 length: 15 amino acids. CDR1 and CDR2 from the germline V gene are DFQATT and SNEGSKA (reference sequence). The CDR3 is CSASHGRILNTEPFF. CDR3 DNA: TGCAGTGCTAGTCACGGACGGATACTGAACACTGAACCTTTCTTT.

V gene TRBV5-1 combines with J gene TRBJ2-2; D possibly corresponds to TRBD1 (5 bases). V was cut by 0 bases and J by 3 bases, with 9 bases left in between. The CDR3 runs 15 residues. Germline CDR1 reads SGHRS; CDR2 reads YFSETQ. The CDR3 DNA reads TGCGCCAGCAGCTTGGACAGGTTATACACCGGGGAGCTGTTTTTT. Its protein is CASSLDRLYTGELFF. Full variable domain (outside the CDR3, taken from reference TRBV5-1 and TRBJ2-2): KAGVTQTPRYLIKTRGQQVTLSCSPISGHRSVSWYQQTPGQGLQFLFEYFSETQRNKGNFPGRFSGRQFSNSRSEMNVSTLELGDSALYLCASSLDRLYTGELFFGEGSRLTVL.

The table lists this clonotype with a few counts. The V call is TRBV20-1, the J call TRBJ2-1, with D perhaps matching TRBD1 or TRBD2 (6 bases each). Trimming removed 3 bases at V and 4 bases at J, with 19 bases between. This CDR3 contains 16 residues. Per germline, CDR1 DFQATT and CDR2 SNEGSKA (reference sequence). The CDR3 is CSARGIGRGVYNEQFF. For the CDR3, the DNA is TGCAGTGCTAGGGGTATAGGAAGGGGGGTTTACAATGAGCAGTTCTTC.

The chain couples TRBV7-2 to TRBJ1-4; D is unclear. This CDR3 contains 14 residues. V was clipped by 5 bases and J by 4 bases, with 11 bases between them. Germline V gene sequence: CDR1 SGHTA, CDR2 FQGNSA. CDR3 coding DNA: TGTGCCAGCAGCCCCAATCACCTTAATGAAAAACTGTTTTTT. It codes for CASSPNHLNEKLFF.

V usage is TRBV2 and J usage is TRBJ1-5, with a weak D call TRBD1 (5 bases). This CDR3 region has 13 residues. CDR1 SNHLY and CDR2 FYNNEI come from the germline V gene. The germline V and J ends were trimmed by 6 bases and 4 bases, with 10 bases remaining between them. This chain's CDR3 is CASRQVANQPQHF. The CDR3 bases are TGTGCCAGCAGACAGGTCGCTAATCAGCCCCAGCATTTT.

This clonotype has ten or more counts. This chain uses TRBV13 with TRBJ2-5; 9 bases agree with TRBD2. This CDR3 has 15 residues. Germline V gene data show CDR1 as PRHDT and CDR2 as FYEKMQ (reference sequence). V was clipped by 5 bases and J by 3 bases; unmatched bases: 7. CDR3 nucleotides: TGTGCCAGCAGCCTTGCGGGAGGGGTGGAAGAGACCCAGTACTTC. This translates into CASSLAGGVEETQYF.

This clonotype was picked up a small number of times. The V call is TRBV7-9, the J call TRBJ2-7, with D uncertain. V dropped 2 bases and J dropped 3 bases, with 8 bases sitting between them. The CDR3 has 13 residues. Per germline, CDR1 SEHNR and CDR2 FQNEAQ (reference sequence). The CDR3 is CASSLSLYYEQYF. CDR3 coding DNA: TGTGCCAGCAGCTTATCACTATACTACGAGCAGTACTTC.

This clonotype came up a few times. J is TRBJ2-7 and V is TRBV7-9, with D hard to call. Between the trimmed V and J ends, which lost 4 bases and 2 bases, there was a span of 12 bases. The CDR3 runs to 14 residues. CDR1 and CDR2 from the germline V gene are SEHNR and FQNEAQ (reference sequence). As DNA, the CDR3 is TGTGCCAGCAGCTCCCAAGTCTTACCCTACGAGCAGTACTTC. Translating it yields CASSSQVLPYEQYF.

V is TRBV28 and J is TRBJ1-5, with D tentatively TRBD1 (5 bases). The CDR3 runs to 15 residues. Trimming pared 2 bases from V and 3 bases from J, leaving 11 bases between. Germline-derived CDR1 and CDR2 are MDHEN and SYDVKM. CDR3 amino acids: CASSLGARDNQPQHF. CDR3 in DNA: TGTGCCAGCAGTTTAGGGGCAAGGGACAATCAGCCCCAGCATTTT.

In its sample, this clonotype was seen many times. J is TRBJ1-5 and V is TRBV2, with unresolved D. The germline CDR1 and CDR2 sequences are SNHLY and FYNNEI. Trimming removed 3 bases from V and 7 bases from J, with 16 bases in between. The CDR3 length is 15 residues. Here the CDR3 DNA reads TGTGCCAGCAGTGAGAAGGGATGGCGGCCCCAGCCCCAGCATTTT. Translated: CASSEKGWRPQPQHF.

This chain links TRBV9 with TRBJ2-7; TRBD2 matches 15 bases. With V trimmed by 3 bases and J by 6 bases, 7 bases remained unmatched. Germline CDR1 and CDR2: SGDLS and YYNGEE. The CDR3 is 16 residues long. In DNA, the CDR3 is TGTGCCAGCAGCGCGTTCCAGGGACTAGCGGGAGGCGAGCAGTACTTC. This translates into CASSAFQGLAGGEQYF.

This clonotype was seen at least ten times. The chain uses TRBV5-6 and TRBJ2-7, with a tentative D call TRBD1 (5 bases). The length of the CDR3 is 16 residues. With 4 bases removed from V and 1 base from J, the gap between germline ends came to 18 bases. Germline CDR1 and CDR2: SGHDT and YYEEEE. The CDR3: CASSGRLTAKSYEQYF. The CDR3 DNA sequence: TGTGCCAGCAGCGGACGGTTGACAGCAAAATCCTACGAGCAGTACTTC.

This clonotype was counted at least ten times. The DNA for the CDR3 is TGTGCCAGCAGTTATCGAAGCGGGACAGGGAACAATCAGCCCCAGCATTTT. Protein: CASSYRSGTGNNQPQHF. The chain employs TRBV6-7 and TRBJ1-5, with 9 bases matching TRBD1. TRBV6-7 is treated as an ORF (open reading frame) with a function not yet certain. The V gene end was trimmed by 3 bases and the J gene end by 3 bases; junction bases not matched to a gene: 9. The CDR3 loop spans 17 amino acids.

In this sample, this clonotype turned up many times. The gene calls are TRBV28 and TRBJ1-5; D remains ambiguous. The CDR3 has 14 amino acids. The V end was cut by 3 bases, the J end by 4 bases, with 10 bases between. The germline V gene has CDR1 MDHEN and CDR2 SYDVKM. CDR3 amino acids: CASSLEGTNQPQHF. The CDR3, as DNA: TGTGCCAGCAGTTTGGAAGGAACGAATCAGCCCCAGCATTTT.

This clonotype has more than one count but fewer than ten. This may be a read error: a much more frequent sequence differs by one nucleotide. The chain couples TRBV27 to TRBJ1-1; 7 positions agree with TRBD1. The germline gives CDR1 MNHEY, CDR2 SMNVEV (reference sequence). The CDR3 covers 14 residues. The CDR3 nucleotides read TGTGCCAGCAGTACCCGACAGGGAAACACTGGAGCTTTCTTT. Its translation: CASSTRQGNTGAFF.

This clonotype appeared many times. The V and J genes are TRBV18 and TRBJ2-7; D call uncertain. V was trimmed by 3 bases and J by 7 bases, leaving 22 bases between them. CDR1 is KGHSH, CDR2 LQKENI, per germline. There are 16 residues in the CDR3. CDR3 amino acids: CASSPTPSSPMGEQYF. The CDR3 DNA reads as TGTGCCAGCTCACCCACCCCCTCCAGTCCCATGGGTGAGCAGTACTTC.

This clonotype was observed many times. The genes are TRBV7-2 and TRBJ2-2; the match to TRBD2 covers 7 bases. V was clipped by 6 bases and J by 5 bases; unmatched bases: 3. The CDR3 is made up of 13 amino acids. CDR1 and CDR2 (germline): SGHTA, FQGNSA. The CDR3 here is CASRVSGTGELFF. DNA for the CDR3: TGTGCCAGCAGGGTTAGCGGGACCGGGGAGCTGTTTTTT.

CDR3 sequence: CASSFKGFSSYEQYF. CDR3 DNA sequence: TGTGCCAGCAGTTTTAAGGGTTTTTCTTCCTACGAGCAGTACTTC. The chain combines TRBV27 with TRBJ2-7, with D unresolved. The CDR3 covers 15 residues. CDR1 is MNHEY and CDR2 is SMNVEV in the germline V gene (reference sequence). The ends were cut back, 3 bases at V and 1 base at J, with 13 bases in the middle.

In this sample, this clonotype turned up many times. V and J are TRBV2 and TRBJ1-1; the D is unclear. Trimming took 0 bases from V and 12 from J, leaving 11 bases between them. Germline V gives CDR1 SNHLY, CDR2 FYNNEI. The CDR3 contains 12 residues. For the CDR3, the DNA is TGTGCCAGCAGTGAAGCGCCTGTAGGCCCTTTCTTT. It translates to CASSEAPVGPFF.

The V call is TRBV6-2 or TRBV6-3, the J call TRBJ1-2, with D perhaps TRBD1 (6 bases). V was clipped by 6 bases and J by 5 bases, with 16 bases between them. The CDR3 extends over 14 amino acids. Germline V gene lookup returns CDR1 MNHEY and CDR2 SVGEGT. Here the CDR3 DNA reads TGTGCCAGCAGCGACGCAGGGGTAGGGTATGGCTACACCTTC. It specifies CASSDAGVGYGYTF.

Only a few counts were recorded for this clonotype. The rearrangement joins TRBV2 to TRBJ2-1; the match to TRBD2 covers 12 bases. CDR1 and CDR2 (germline): SNHLY, FYNNEI. With 5 bases clipped from V and 5 bases from J, the junction kept 13 bases outside the gene matches. CDR3 length: 18 amino acids. CDR3 region: CASSSPGLAGAPNNEQFF. Here the CDR3 DNA reads TGTGCCAGCAGTTCACCGGGACTAGCGGGTGCACCTAACAATGAGCAGTTCTTC. Looking up the rest from reference TRBV2 and TRBJ2-1 gives the full variable domain: EPEVTQTPSHQVTQMGQEVILRCVPISNHLYFYWYRQILGQKVEFLVSFYNNEISEKSEIFDDQFSVERPDGSNFTLKIRSTKLEDSAMYFCASSSPGLAGAPNNEQFFGPGTRLTVL.

This clonotype was seen ten or more times. V and J are TRBV28 and TRBJ1-2; the D is unclear. Germline assignment: CDR1 MDHEN and CDR2 SYDVKM. V was shortened by 7 bases and J by 1 base, with 7 bases between the two germline ends. The CDR3 consists of 12 residues. The CDR3 sequence is CASKDYNYGYTF. The CDR3 DNA follows: TGTGCCAGCAAGGACTATAACTATGGCTACACCTTC.

V is TRBV19 and J is TRBJ1-6; TRBD1 matches 9 bases. V lost 3 bases, J lost 7 bases, and 1 base stayed unmatched. CDR1 is LNHDA and CDR2 is SQIVND in the germline V gene (reference sequence). The CDR3 sequence is 14 residues long. The CDR3 here is CASSMGTGNSPLHF. In DNA, the CDR3 is TGTGCCAGTAGTATGGGGACAGGGAATTCACCCCTCCACTTT.

The genes are TRBV7-3 and TRBJ2-6; D is uncertain. With 4 bases removed from V and 0 bases from J, the gap between germline ends came to 10 bases. From germline, CDR1 is SGHTA and CDR2 FQGTGA. CDR3 length: 16 amino acids. As DNA, the CDR3 is TGTGCCAGCAGCTCGATGTCCCGCTCTGGGGCCAACGTCCTGACTTTC. It translates to CASSSMSRSGANVLTF.